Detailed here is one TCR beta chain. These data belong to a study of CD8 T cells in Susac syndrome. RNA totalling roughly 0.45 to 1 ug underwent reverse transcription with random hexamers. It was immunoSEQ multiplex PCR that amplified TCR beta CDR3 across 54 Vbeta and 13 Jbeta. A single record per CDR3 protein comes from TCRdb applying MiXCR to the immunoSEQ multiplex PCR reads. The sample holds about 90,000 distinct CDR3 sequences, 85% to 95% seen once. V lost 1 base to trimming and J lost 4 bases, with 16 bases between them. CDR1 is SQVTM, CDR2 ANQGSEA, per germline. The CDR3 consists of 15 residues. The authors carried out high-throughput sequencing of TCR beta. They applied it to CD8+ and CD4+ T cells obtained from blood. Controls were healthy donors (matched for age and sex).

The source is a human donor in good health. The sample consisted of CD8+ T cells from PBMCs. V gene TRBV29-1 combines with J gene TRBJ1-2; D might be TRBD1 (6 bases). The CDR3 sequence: CSVEGGGSNSYGYTF. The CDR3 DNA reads TGCAGCGTTGAAGGAGGGGGGTCGAATTCCTATGGCTACACCTTC.